This T cell receptor beta chain appears in the sequencing data of a study of Ad26.COV2.S vaccination and SARS-CoV-2 variants (dated by TCRdb to about 2021). In the study overall: Vaccine-arm donors came from COV1001, a multicentre, randomized, double-blind, placebo-controlled phase I-IIa trial of Ad26.COV2.S in healthy adults. TCRbeta repertoire sequencing served as the tool for gauging how specific and how broad the SARS-CoV-2-reactive T cell receptors were following Ad26.COV2.S vaccination. Ad26.COV2.S was given intramuscularly at 5x10^10 or 1x10^11 viral particles, as a single shot or as two shots 56 days apart. Trial participants were randomized into five groups of five, in which low-dose or high-dose Ad26.COV2.S was given once or twice, or placebo was given on both occasions. The TCR-sequenced set comprised about 30 samples: around 20 Ad26.COV2.S vaccine recipients, 5 placebo recipients and 8 SARS-CoV-2 convalescent individuals. Blinding of investigators to trial group allocation was maintained during experiments and outcome assessment.

The immunoSEQ Assay was the method used to sequence TCRbeta CDR3 regions. After extraction, genomic DNA underwent amplification by bias-controlled multiplex PCR, followed by high-throughput sequencing. As for how the authors treated the data: To quantify the absolute abundance of every unique TCRbeta CDR3 region, sequences were collapsed and filtered. T cell fraction was estimated by normalization of TCRbeta template counts to usable DNA, with usable DNA being measured through amplification of reference genes present in all nucleated cells. Repertoire TCRs were annotated as SARS-CoV-2-specific by exact matching of V gene, CDR3 amino acid sequence and J gene to a known reactive TCR set. MIRA supplied the reference SARS-CoV-2 TCR set, which was filtered for enrichment in COVID-19-positive ImmuneCODE repertoires so that public or cross-reactive TCRs were removed. Drawing on the MIRA antigens, annotated TCRs were analysed further at the level of specific ORF or position within ORF. Breadth was defined as annotated unique rearrangements over total unique productive rearrangements; depth was the summed frequency of those rearrangements. Two-sided Wilcoxon rank-sum tests were applied when comparing TCR breadth between groups. Held by TCRdb, this immuneACCESS table contains in-frame sequences only and omits some clones. Under half of the omission traces to an unresolved V gene where checked; the cause of the rest is unknown. V and J calls and clone size are as listed in that table; D and trimming were resolved from the DNA. The sample table shows approximately 410,000 clones, and over 75% are seen once. Of the sample, around 3.6% is held by the ten largest clones.

In the case of this clone: No cognate antigen has been identified for it. Per-base quality was not reported, and no clone a single base away is much larger than it.

The treatment or condition label corresponds to: some 20 received Ad26.COV2.S at low or high dose, single or two shots; 5 received placebo; per-sample allocation not given. For vaccine and placebo recipients, repertoires were sequenced using samples collected on day 63 after the first injection. In Cohort 1b, roughly 26 adults aged 18-55 years were enrolled at a single site in Boston, USA, between 29 July and 7 August 2020. As a vaccine, Ad26.COV2.S was a replication-incompetent adenovirus type 26 vector that expressed a prefusion-stabilized SARS-CoV-2 spike protein derived from the original Wuhan strain. The CDR3 sequence holds 15 residues, the cysteine and phenylalanine included. Only CDR3 DNA is held: 45 bases, read in frame from base 1. V and J are truncated by 1 base and 3 bases respectively, leaving an intervening sequence of 9 bases. CDR1 and CDR2, looked up from the germline V gene, are KGHSY and FQNENV.

What the research found in general, with its limitations: The study was not powered to compare responses between vaccine doses or regimens. Comparable non-spike TCR breadth was observed between vaccine and placebo recipients, consistent with only spike being contained in the vaccine. Ad26.COV2.S recipients had higher spike-specific TCR breadth than placebo recipients (P = 0.0014). According to the authors, total T cell responses may have been underestimated by the TCR breadth and depth analyses. Substantial breadth of spike-specific CD8+ and CD4+ T cell responses was reported after vaccination.

The V and J genes are TRBV16 and TRBJ2-2; the D gene is unclear. The receptor's source is a person between 18 and 65 years old who received the Ad26.COV2.S COVID-19 vaccine or a placebo. The material was peripheral blood, obtained in a trial of Ad26.COV2.S vaccine versus placebo. The sequenced DNA: TGTGCCAGCAGCCAATTCTCCAGAGACACCGGGGAGCTGTTTTTT. The resulting protein is CASSQFSRDTGELFF.